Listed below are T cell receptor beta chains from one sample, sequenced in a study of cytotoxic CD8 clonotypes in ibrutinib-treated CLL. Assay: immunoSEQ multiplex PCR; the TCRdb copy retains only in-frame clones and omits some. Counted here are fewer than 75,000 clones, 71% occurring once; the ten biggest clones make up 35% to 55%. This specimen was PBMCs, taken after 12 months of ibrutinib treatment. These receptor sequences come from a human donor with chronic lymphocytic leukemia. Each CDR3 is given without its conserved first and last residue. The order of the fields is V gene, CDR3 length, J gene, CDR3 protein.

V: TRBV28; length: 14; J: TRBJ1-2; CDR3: ASSLTLTGGMRGYT
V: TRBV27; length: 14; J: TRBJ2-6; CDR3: ASSPSRGAGANVLT
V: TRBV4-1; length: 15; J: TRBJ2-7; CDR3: ASSQRSSGGSSYEQY
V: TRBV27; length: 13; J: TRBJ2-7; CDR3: ASSPRTSASYEQY
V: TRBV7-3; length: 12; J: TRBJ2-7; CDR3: ASSPDRSSYEQY
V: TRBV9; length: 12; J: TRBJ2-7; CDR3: ASSTGPTPAGVY
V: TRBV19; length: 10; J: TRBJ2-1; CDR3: ASSIGWDGQF
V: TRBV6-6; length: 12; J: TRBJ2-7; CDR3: ASSPTRSSYEQY
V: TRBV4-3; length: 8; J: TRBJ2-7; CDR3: ASSPLPQY
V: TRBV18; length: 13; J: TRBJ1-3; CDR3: ASSPGADSGNTIY
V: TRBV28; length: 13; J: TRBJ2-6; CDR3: ASRIGGSGANVLT
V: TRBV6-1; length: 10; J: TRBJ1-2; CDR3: ASNPTGYGYT
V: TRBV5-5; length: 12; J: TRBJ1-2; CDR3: ASSLQQGIYGYT
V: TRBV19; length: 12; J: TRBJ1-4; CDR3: ASSILPTNEKLF
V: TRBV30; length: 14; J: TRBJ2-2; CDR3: AWSFNPTFNTGELF
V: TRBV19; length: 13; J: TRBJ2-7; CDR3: ASSISGGSSYEQY
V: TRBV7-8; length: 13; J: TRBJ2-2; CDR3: ASSRFSGADGELF
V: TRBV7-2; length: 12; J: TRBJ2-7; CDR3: ASSLGGLAGEEY
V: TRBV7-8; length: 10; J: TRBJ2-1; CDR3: ASTRAGETQF
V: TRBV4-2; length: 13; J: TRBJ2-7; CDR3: ASSLSGWGNSEQY
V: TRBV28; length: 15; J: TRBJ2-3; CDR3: ASSSIDRGVSTDTQY
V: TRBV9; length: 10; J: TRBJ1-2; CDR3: ASSVESGGYT
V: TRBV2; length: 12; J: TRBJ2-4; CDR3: ASSEPGTGNIQY
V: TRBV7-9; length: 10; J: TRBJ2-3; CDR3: ASSPSGNTQY
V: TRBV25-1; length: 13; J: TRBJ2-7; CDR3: ASSETGTAGYEQY
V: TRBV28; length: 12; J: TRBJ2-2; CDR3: ASRKTGNTGELF
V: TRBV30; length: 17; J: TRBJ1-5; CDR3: AWSARQGASFRGNQPQH
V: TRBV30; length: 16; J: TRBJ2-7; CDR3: AWSVQGGGLAGAYEQY
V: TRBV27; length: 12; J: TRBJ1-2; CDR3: ASSFGQGIYGYT
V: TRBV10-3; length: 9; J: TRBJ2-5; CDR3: AISGAGTQY
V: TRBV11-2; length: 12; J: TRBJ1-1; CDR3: ASSLVGGGTEAF
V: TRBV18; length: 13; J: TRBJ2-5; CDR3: ASSLGSRPQETQY
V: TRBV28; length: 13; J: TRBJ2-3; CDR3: ASSPQGHLTDTQY
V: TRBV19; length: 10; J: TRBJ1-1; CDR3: ASSPSGTEAF
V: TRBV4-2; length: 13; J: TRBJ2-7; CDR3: ASSQETQGGYEQY
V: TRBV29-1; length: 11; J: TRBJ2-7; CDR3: SVKAGVAYEQY
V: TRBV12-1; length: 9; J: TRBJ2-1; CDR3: APTSLAEQF
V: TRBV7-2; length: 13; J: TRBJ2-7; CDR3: ASSLVRGTSYEQY
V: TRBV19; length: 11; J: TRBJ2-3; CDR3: ASSIDAADTQY
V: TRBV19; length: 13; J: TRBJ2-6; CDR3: ASSSRTTGANVLT
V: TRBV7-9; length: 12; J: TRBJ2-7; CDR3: ASSIDRVGDEQY
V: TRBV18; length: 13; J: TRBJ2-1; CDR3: ASSPTDGRGNEQF
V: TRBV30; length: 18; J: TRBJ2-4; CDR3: AWTLGGLAGEFGSKNIQY
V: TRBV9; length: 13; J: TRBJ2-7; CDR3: ASSVARGPTYEQY
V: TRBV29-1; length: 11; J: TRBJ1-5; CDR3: SVAGTGNQPQH
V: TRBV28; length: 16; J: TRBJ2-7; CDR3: ANVGVSRDRGGDYEQY
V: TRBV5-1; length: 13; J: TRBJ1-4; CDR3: ASRVGGRGNEKLF
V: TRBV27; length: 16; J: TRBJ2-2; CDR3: ASSLRLAGGRGTGELF
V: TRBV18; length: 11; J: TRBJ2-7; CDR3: ASSLGENNKKY
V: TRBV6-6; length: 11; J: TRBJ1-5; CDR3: ASSYRYYQPQH
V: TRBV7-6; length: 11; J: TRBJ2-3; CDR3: ASSLGPPDTQY
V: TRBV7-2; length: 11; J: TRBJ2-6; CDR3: ASSEDGVDVLT
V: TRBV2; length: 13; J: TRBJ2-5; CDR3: ASSDSRAAQETQY